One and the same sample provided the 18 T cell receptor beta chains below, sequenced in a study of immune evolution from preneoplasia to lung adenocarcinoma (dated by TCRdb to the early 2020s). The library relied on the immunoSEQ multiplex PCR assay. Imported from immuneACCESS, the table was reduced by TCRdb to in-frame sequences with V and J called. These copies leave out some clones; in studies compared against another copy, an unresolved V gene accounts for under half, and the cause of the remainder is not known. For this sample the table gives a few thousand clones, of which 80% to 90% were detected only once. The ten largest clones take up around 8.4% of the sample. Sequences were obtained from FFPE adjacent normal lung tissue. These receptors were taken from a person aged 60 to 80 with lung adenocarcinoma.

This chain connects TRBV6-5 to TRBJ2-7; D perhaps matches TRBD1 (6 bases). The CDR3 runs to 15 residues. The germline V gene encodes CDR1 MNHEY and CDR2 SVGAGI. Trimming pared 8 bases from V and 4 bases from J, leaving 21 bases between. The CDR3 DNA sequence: TGTGCCAGCCGCCCCTCGCAGGGGAGCCCATACGAGCAGTACTTC. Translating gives CASRPSQGSPYEQYF.

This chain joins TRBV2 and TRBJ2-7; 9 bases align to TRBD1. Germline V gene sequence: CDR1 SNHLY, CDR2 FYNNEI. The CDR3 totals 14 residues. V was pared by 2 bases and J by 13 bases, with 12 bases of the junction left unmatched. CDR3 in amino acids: CASSELFYGTGKYF. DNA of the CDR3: TGTGCCAGCAGTGAATTATTCTATGGGACAGGGAAATACTTC. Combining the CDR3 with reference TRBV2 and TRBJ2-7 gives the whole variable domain EPEVTQTPSHQVTQMGQEVILRCVPISNHLYFYWYRQILGQKVEFLVSFYNNEISEKSEIFDDQFSVERPDGSNFTLKIRSTKLEDSAMYFCASSELFYGTGKYFGPGTRLTVT.

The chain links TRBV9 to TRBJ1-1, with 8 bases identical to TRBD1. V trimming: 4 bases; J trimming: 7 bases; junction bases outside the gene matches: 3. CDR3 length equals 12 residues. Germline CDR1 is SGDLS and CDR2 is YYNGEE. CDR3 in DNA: TGTGCCAGCAGCCCAGGGGGCCTTGAAGCTTTCTTT. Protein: CASSPGGLEAFF.

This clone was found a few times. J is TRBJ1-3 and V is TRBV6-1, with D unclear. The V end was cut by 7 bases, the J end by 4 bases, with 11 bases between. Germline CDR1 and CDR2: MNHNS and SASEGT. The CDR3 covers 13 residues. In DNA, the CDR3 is TGTGCCAGCATGATGGGCAGGGGAAACACCATATATTTT. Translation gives CASMMGRGNTIYF.

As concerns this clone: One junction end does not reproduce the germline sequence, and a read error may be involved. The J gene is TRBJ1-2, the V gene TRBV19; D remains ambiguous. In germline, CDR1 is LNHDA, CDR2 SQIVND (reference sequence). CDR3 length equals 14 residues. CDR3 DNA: TGTGCCAATAGTATCTCCAACATGGGCGGGGGCTACACCTTC. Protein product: CANSISNMGGGYTF.

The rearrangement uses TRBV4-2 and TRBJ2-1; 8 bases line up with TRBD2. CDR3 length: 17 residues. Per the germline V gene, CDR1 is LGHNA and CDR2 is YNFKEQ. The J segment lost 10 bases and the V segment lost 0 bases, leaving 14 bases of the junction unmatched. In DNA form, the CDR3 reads TGTGCCAGCAGCCAAGAAGCGGTGCGGCGGGGGGCAGGGGAGCAGTTCTTC. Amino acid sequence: CASSQEAVRRGAGEQFF.

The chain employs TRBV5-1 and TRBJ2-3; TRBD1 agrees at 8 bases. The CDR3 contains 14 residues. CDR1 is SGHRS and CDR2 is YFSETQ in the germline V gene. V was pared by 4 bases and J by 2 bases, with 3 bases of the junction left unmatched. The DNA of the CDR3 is TGCGCCAGCAGCCCGGGACAGGCCACAGATACGCAGTATTTT. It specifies CASSPGQATDTQYF. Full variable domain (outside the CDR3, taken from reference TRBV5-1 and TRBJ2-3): KAGVTQTPRYLIKTRGQQVTLSCSPISGHRSVSWYQQTPGQGLQFLFEYFSETQRNKGNFPGRFSGRQFSNSRSEMNVSTLELGDSALYLCASSPGQATDTQYFGPGTRLTVL.

The CDR3 DNA follows: TGTGCCAGCAGTAAAGACACGATTCGTCGGAACACTGAAGCTTTCTTT. It translates to CASSKDTIRRNTEAFF. J is TRBJ1-1 and V is TRBV14; D unresolved. Trimming stripped 6 bases from V and 1 base from J, with 18 bases between. Germline-derived CDR1 and CDR2 are SGHDN and FVKESK. The CDR3 is 16 amino acids. Using reference TRBV14 and TRBJ1-1 for the parts outside the CDR3, the full variable domain is EAGVTQFPSHSVIEKGQTVTLRCDPISGHDNLYWYRRVMGKEIKFLLHFVKESKQDESGMPNNRFLAERTGGTYSTLKVQPAELEDSGVYFCASSKDTIRRNTEAFFGQGTRLTVV.

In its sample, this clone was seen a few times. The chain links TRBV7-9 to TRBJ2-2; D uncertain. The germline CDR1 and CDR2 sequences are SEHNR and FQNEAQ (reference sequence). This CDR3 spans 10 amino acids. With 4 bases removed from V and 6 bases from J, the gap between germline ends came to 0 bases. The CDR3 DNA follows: TGTGCCAGCAGCTCCGGGGAGCTGTTTTTT. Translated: CASSSGELFF.

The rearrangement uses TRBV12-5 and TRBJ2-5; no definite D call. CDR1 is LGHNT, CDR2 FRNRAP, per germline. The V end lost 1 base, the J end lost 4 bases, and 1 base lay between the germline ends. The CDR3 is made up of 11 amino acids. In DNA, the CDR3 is TGTGCTAGTGGTTTGGGAGAGACCCAGTACTTC. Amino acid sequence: CASGLGETQYF.

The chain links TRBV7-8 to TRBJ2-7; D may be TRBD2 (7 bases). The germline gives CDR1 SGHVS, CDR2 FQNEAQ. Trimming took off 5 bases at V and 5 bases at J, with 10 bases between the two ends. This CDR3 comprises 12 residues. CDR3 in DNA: TGTGCCAGCAGCCCGGGGGGCCACGAGCAGTACTTC. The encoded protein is CASSPGGHEQYF.

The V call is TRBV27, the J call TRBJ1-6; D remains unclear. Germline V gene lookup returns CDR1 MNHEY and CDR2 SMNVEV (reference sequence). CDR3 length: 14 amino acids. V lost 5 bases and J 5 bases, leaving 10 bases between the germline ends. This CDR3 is CASSLRADNSPLHF. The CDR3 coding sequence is TGTGCCAGCAGTCTCCGGGCCGATAATTCACCCCTCCACTTT.

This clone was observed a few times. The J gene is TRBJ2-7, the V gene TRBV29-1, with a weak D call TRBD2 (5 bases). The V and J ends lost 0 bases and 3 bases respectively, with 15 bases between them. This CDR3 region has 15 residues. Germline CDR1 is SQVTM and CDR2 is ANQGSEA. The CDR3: CSVEDPGSFGYEQYF. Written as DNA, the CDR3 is TGCAGCGTTGAAGACCCGGGGTCTTTTGGCTACGAGCAGTACTTC.

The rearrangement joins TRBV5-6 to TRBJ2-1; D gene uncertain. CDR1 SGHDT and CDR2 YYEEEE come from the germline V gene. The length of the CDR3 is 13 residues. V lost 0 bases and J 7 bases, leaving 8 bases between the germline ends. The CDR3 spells CASSLVRWNEQFF. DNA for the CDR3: TGTGCCAGCAGCTTGGTTCGGTGGAATGAGCAGTTCTTC.

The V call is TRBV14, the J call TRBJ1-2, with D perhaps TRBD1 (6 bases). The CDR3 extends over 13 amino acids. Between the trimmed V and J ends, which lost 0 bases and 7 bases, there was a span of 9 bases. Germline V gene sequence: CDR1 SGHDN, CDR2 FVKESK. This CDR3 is CASSQEAGAGYTF. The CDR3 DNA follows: TGTGCCAGCAGCCAAGAAGCAGGGGCTGGCTACACCTTC.

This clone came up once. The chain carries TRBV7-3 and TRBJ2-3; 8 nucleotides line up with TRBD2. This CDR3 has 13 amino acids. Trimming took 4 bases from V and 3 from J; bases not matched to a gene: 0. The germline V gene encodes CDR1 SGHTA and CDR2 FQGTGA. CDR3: CASSSGGTDTQYF. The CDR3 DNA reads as TGTGCCAGCAGCTCGGGGGGGACAGATACGCAGTATTTT.

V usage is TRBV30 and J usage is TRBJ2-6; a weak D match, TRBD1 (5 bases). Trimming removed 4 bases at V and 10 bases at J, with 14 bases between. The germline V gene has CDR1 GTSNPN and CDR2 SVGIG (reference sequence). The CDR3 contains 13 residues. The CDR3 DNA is TGTGCCTGGAATGTGCAGGGAAAAAACGTCCTGACTTTC. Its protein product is CAWNVQGKNVLTF.

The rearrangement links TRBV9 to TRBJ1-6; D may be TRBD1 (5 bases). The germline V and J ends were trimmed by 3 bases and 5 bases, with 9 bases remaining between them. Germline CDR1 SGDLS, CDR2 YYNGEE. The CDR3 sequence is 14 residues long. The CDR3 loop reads CASSAGADNSPLHF. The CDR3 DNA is TGTGCCAGCAGCGCCGGGGCCGATAATTCACCCCTCCACTTT. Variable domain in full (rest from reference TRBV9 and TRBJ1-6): DSGVTQTPKHLITATGQRVTLRCSPRSGDLSVYWYQQSLDQGLQFLIQYYNGEERAKGNILERFSAQQFPDLHSELNLSSLELGDSALYFCASSAGADNSPLHFGNGTRLTVT.